The rows below give T cell receptor beta chains drawn from one sample of a study of CD8 T cells in ankylosing spondylitis. MiXCR was run by TCRdb on the 5' RACE reads, yielding one entry per CDR3 protein. This table has hundreds of thousands of distinct CDR3 sequences, roughly 25% appearing once. The source material was blood, either unsorted or a sorted T cell fraction (not recorded which). The receptors come from a male donor with ankylosing spondylitis. The CDR3 runs from the conserved cysteine through the conserved F or W. D genes are given only for firm matches. Size tells how often a clone was seen (once, few, many) or the class of an expanded clone, and some rows leave it out.

abundance,j_gene,v_gene,d_gene,CDR3aa,CDR3nt
few,TRBJ2-1,TRBV10-3,TRBD1,CAITDRQGVDEQFF,TGTGCCATCACCGACCGACAGGGGGTGGATGAGCAGTTCTTC
few,TRBJ1-1,TRBV12-3/TRBV12-4,NA,CASSYSSSGAFF,TGTGCCAGCAGTTATTCTTCGTCTGGAGCTTTCTTT
few,TRBJ2-3,TRBV5-1,NA,CASSLLVDTQYF,TGCGCCAGCAGCTTACTCGTAGATACGCAGTATTTT
many,TRBJ1-2,TRBV6-1,NA,CASGQSNYGYTF,TGTGCCAGTGGACAGTCTAACTATGGCTACACCTTC
NA,TRBJ2-1,TRBV18,TRBD1,CASSPPPGQSYNEQFF,TGTGCCAGCTCACCACCTCCGGGACAGTCCTACAATGAGCAGTTCTTC
few,TRBJ1-1,TRBV3-1,NA,CASSQVSRNTEAFF,TGTGCCAGCAGCCAAGTTTCCAGAAACACTGAAGCTTTCTTT
NA,TRBJ1-2,TRBV15,NA,CATSAGRINYGYTF,TGTGCCACCAGCGCGGGACGGATTAACTATGGCTACACCTTC
few,TRBJ1-5,TRBV12-3/TRBV12-4,NA,CASSLRTALDQPQHF,TGTGCCAGCAGTTTACGGACAGCTTTAGATCAGCCCCAGCATTTT
NA,TRBJ1-5,TRBV5-1,TRBD1,CASSLTGAGSNQPQHF,TGCGCCAGCAGCTTGACAGGGGCAGGTAGCAATCAGCCCCAGCATTTT
few,TRBJ2-7,TRBV11-2,NA,CASSLDGSGGYEQYF,TGTGCCAGCAGCTTAGATGGGAGCGGCGGCTACGAGCAGTACTTC
NA,TRBJ1-2,TRBV24-1,TRBD1,CATSDHRGRGYTF,TGTGCCACCAGTGATCACAGGGGGCGCGGCTACACCTTC
few,TRBJ2-6,TRBV7-2,NA,CASSSAGGANVLTF,TGTGCCAGCAGCTCAGCTGGAGGGGCCAACGTCCTGACTTTC
few,TRBJ2-2,TRBV5-1,NA,CASSRTIWEAGELFF,TGCGCCAGCAGCCGGACAATTTGGGAGGCCGGGGAGCTGTTTTTT
NA,TRBJ2-3,TRBV5-1,NA,CASSPRTDTDTQYF,TGCGCCAGCAGCCCGAGGACAGACACAGATACGCAGTATTTT
few,TRBJ2-3,TRBV4-1,TRBD2,CASSQVASGIIGGDTQYF,TGCGCCAGCAGCCAAGTTGCTAGCGGGATCATTGGGGGAGATACGCAGTATTTT
NA,TRBJ1-4,TRBV5-1,TRBD1,CASSSGDRGPRFF,TGCGCCAGCAGCTCGGGCGACAGGGGGCCGAGGTTTTTT
NA,TRBJ1-2,TRBV9,TRBD1,CASGPLGQGNYGYTF,TGTGCCAGCGGCCCCCTCGGACAGGGAAACTATGGCTACACCTTC
NA,TRBJ2-1,TRBV20-1,NA,CSARDILSYNEQFF,TGCAGTGCTAGAGATATCCTTTCCTACAATGAGCAGTTCTTC
NA,TRBJ1-3,TRBV7-8,NA,CASSLVKAAGNTIYF,TGTGCCAGCAGCTTAGTAAAGGCGGCTGGAAACACCATATATTTT
few,TRBJ1-5,TRBV18,TRBD1,CASSPSWDSSNQPQHF,TGTGCCAGCTCACCCTCCTGGGACAGCAGCAATCAGCCCCAGCATTTT
few,TRBJ2-1,TRBV6-2/TRBV6-3,TRBD2,CASSFTPRLAGTTYNEQFF,TGTGCCAGCAGTTTCACACCTAGACTAGCGGGGACTACCTACAATGAGCAGTTCTTC
many,TRBJ2-1,TRBV3-1,NA,CASSQGTNNEQFF,TGTGCCAGCAGCCAAGGGACAAACAATGAGCAGTTCTTC
NA,TRBJ2-3,TRBV20-1,TRBD1,CSAPKSGGLSTDTQYF,TGCAGTGCTCCAAAGTCAGGGGGCTTGAGCACAGATACGCAGTATTTT
few,TRBJ1-1,TRBV20-1,TRBD1,CSARDLRQGRNTEAFF,TGCAGTGCTAGAGATCTGCGACAGGGAAGGAACACTGAAGCTTTCTTT
NA,TRBJ2-5,TRBV20-1,TRBD1,CSARQGLQETQYF,TGCAGTGCCAGACAGGGCCTCCAAGAGACCCAGTACTTC
few,TRBJ2-1,TRBV5-1,TRBD2,CASSLRREGGNEQFF,TGCGCCAGCAGCTTAAGGAGGGAGGGAGGAAATGAGCAGTTCTTC
few,TRBJ2-2,TRBV11-2,TRBD2,CASSLYRWEGGNTGELFF,TGTGCCAGCAGCTTATATAGGTGGGAGGGTGGTAACACCGGGGAGCTGTTTTTT
few,TRBJ1-3,TRBV19,NA,CGVKDSGNTIYF,TGTGGGGTGAAAGACTCTGGAAACACCATATATTTT
few,TRBJ1-3,TRBV2,NA,CASRLDSDSGNTIYF,TGTGCCAGCAGGCTTGACAGTGACTCTGGAAACACCATATATTTT
few,TRBJ2-3,TRBV5-1,TRBD2,CASSIAGGEDTQYF,TGCGCCAGCAGCATAGCGGGAGGGGAAGATACGCAGTATTTT
few,TRBJ1-5,TRBV12-3/TRBV12-4,NA,CATNGGGSNQPQHF,TGTGCCACCAATGGGGGGGGGAGCAATCAGCCCCAGCATTTT
NA,TRBJ1-1,TRBV20-1,NA,CSAREGGGAEAFF,TGCAGTGCCCGAGAGGGGGGCGGAGCTGAAGCTTTCTTT
NA,TRBJ2-3,TRBV20-1,NA,CSARDARSTDTQYF,TGCAGTGCTAGAGACGCTAGATCCACAGATACGCAGTATTTT